These 17 T cell receptor beta chains were sequenced from one sample in a study of T cells in Graves' hyperthyroidism and ophthalmopathy. Amplification of TCR beta CDR3 regions used RNA as the template. When the TCR CDR3 underwent first-round RT-PCR, the HTBI primer set was used. TCRdb re-analysed the multiplex PCR reads in MiXCR, keeping a single row per CDR3 protein. The table lists approximately 430,000 distinct CDR3 sequences, 15% to 19% of them singletons. The sample comprised blood. The receptors come from a woman aged 18-35 years with Graves' hyperthyroidism.

The chain joins TRBV6-2 or TRBV6-3 to TRBJ1-5; D perhaps matches TRBD1 (5 bases). Germline CDR1 MNHEY, CDR2 SVGEGT. The V end lost 6 bases, the J end lost 0 bases, and 15 bases lay between the germline ends. The CDR3 runs 16 residues. In DNA, the CDR3 is TGTGCCAGCAGACACGACAGTCTGAATAGCAATCAGCCCCAGCATTTT. Translating gives CASRHDSLNSNQPQHF.

This clonotype was counted ten times or more. This sequence joins TRBV29-1 and TRBJ2-3; 10 positions match TRBD1. V was pared by 4 bases and J by 6 bases, with 4 bases of the junction left unmatched. Germline CDR1 is SQVTM and CDR2 is ANQGSEA. The CDR3 runs to 13 residues. In nucleotides, the CDR3 is TGCAGCGTTGTGACAGGGGGCATCGATACGCAGTATTTT. It encodes CSVVTGGIDTQYF.

This clonotype has a count of ten or more. CDR3 sequence: CASSSRGLSPLHF. DNA for the CDR3: TGTGCCAGCAGCTCACGGGGCCTTTCACCCCTCCACTTT. This rearrangement joins TRBV28 to TRBJ1-6, with a tentative D call TRBD1 (5 bases). This CDR3 is 13 amino acids long. Germline V gene lookup returns CDR1 MDHEN and CDR2 SYDVKM. Between the trimmed V and J ends, which lost 6 bases and 9 bases, there was a span of 12 bases.

This clonotype was counted ten times or more. The CDR3 DNA follows: TGTGCCAGCAGCCCATCGGCGGGGAGGAAAAATGAGCAGTTCTTC. This translates into CASSPSAGRKNEQFF. This chain uses TRBV27 with TRBJ2-1, with D maybe TRBD2 (6 bases). Between the trimmed V and J ends, which lost 6 bases and 7 bases, there was a span of 19 bases. Germline V gene sequence: CDR1 MNHEY, CDR2 SMNVEV (reference sequence). CDR3 length equals 15 residues.

This clonotype has ten or more counts. The chain couples TRBV6-1 to TRBJ2-6; a weak D match, TRBD2 (6 bases). The CDR3 length is 15 residues. V was trimmed by 10 bases and J by 0 bases, leaving 13 bases between them. Germline V gene sequence: CDR1 MNHNS, CDR2 SASEGT. DNA for the CDR3: TGTGCCACCATTACGGGAGACTCTGGGGCCAACGTCCTGACTTTC. It is translated as CATITGDSGANVLTF.

Ten or more counts support this clonotype. The chain has TRBV11-2 and TRBJ2-2; possible D gene TRBD2, 5 bases. Trimming removed 1 base at V and 2 bases at J, with 11 bases between. From germline, CDR1 is SGHAT and CDR2 FQNNGV. The CDR3 sequence is 16 residues long. Here the CDR3 reads CASSLGYAGNTGELFF. In DNA form, the CDR3 reads TGTGCCAGCAGCTTAGGATATGCGGGTAACACCGGGGAGCTGTTTTTT.

This chain joins TRBV12-3 or TRBV12-4 and TRBJ2-2; no firm D call. Trimming cost V 6 bases and J 6 bases, with 5 bases left between them. The CDR3 is 11 residues long. This CDR3 is CASRVSGELFF. CDR3 sequence (DNA): TGTGCCAGCAGGGTATCCGGGGAGCTGTTTTTT.

With respect to this clonotype: Possible read error: a much larger clone is one base away. This rearrangement joins TRBV28 to TRBJ1-5, with D uncertain. The CDR3 contains 12 residues. Germline values: CDR1 MDHEN, CDR2 SYDVKM. CDR3 protein: CASSGMNQSQHF. In nucleotides, the CDR3 is TGTGCCAGCAGCGGGATGAATCAGTCCCAGCATTTT.

This clonotype showed up just a few times. The chain couples TRBV11-2 to TRBJ2-7, with D possibly matching TRBD2 (6 bases). Germline values: CDR1 SGHAT, CDR2 FQNNGV. This CDR3 contains 15 residues. Trimming took off 5 bases at V and 4 bases at J, with 18 bases between the two ends. DNA for the CDR3: TGTGCCAGCAGCCAAGAGGACTATGCTGGATACGAGCAGTACTTC. It translates to CASSQEDYAGYEQYF. Drawing the rest from reference TRBV11-2 and TRBJ2-7, the complete variable domain is EAGVAQSPRYKIIEKRQSVAFWCNPISGHATLYWYQQILGQGPKLLIQFQNNGVVDDSQLPKDRFSAERLKGVDSTLKIQPAKLEDSAVYLCASSQEDYAGYEQYFGPGTRLTVT.

This clonotype was detected a few times. The chain employs TRBV12-3 or TRBV12-4 and TRBJ2-7, with D uncertain. This CDR3 spans 12 amino acids. V dropped 5 bases and J dropped 6 bases, with 11 bases sitting between them. The DNA for the CDR3 is TGTGCCAGCAGTATGGGTCGGTTCGAGCAGTACTTC. This encodes CASSMGRFEQYF.

This clonotype was picked up many times. The chain couples TRBV20-1 to TRBJ2-1; TRBD2 matches at 8 bases. CDR1 DFQATT and CDR2 SNEGSKA come from the germline V gene (reference sequence). V lost 3 bases to trimming and J lost 8 bases; unmatched junction nucleotides: 9. The CDR3 runs 14 residues. The CDR3 protein is CSASERGRGDEQFF. In nucleotides, the CDR3 is TGCAGTGCTAGTGAGCGGGGGCGGGGGGATGAGCAGTTCTTC.

There are many counts of this clonotype. This chain connects TRBV20-1 to TRBJ1-1; a possible D gene is TRBD1 (6 bases). Trimming left V 3 bases short and J 7 bases short, with 12 bases between. Germline V gene lookup returns CDR1 DFQATT and CDR2 SNEGSKA (reference sequence). The CDR3 contains 12 residues. Written as DNA, the CDR3 is TGCAGTGCTAGCAGGGGTTCGGATGAAGCTTTCTTT. This sequence encodes CSASRGSDEAFF.

Many counts were recorded for this clonotype. For the CDR3, the DNA is TGCAGTGCTGCCGCGGCGGGGTTGCAAGAGACCCAGTACTTC. The encoded protein is CSAAAAGLQETQYF. This chain uses TRBV20-1 with TRBJ2-5, with a tentative D call TRBD2 (6 bases). Germline V CDR1 and CDR2: DFQATT, SNEGSKA (reference sequence). The V end was cut by 5 bases, the J end by 2 bases, with 15 bases between. The CDR3 is 14 residues long.

This clonotype was seen many times. The chain employs TRBV28 and TRBJ1-2, with 11 nucleotides matching TRBD1. Germline assignment: CDR1 MDHEN and CDR2 SYDVKM. This CDR3 is 15 amino acids long. V trimming: 3 bases; J trimming: 4 bases; junction bases outside the gene matches: 4. The CDR3 DNA reads as TGTGCCAGCAGTTTGGACAGGGGGCTTAGCTATGGCTACACCTTC. Translating it yields CASSLDRGLSYGYTF.

This clonotype was picked up a small number of times. This chain links TRBV3-1 with TRBJ1-5; D is uncertain. This CDR3 is 15 amino acids long. Germline loops: CDR1 LGHDT, CDR2 YNNKEL (reference sequence). With 1 base removed from V and 4 bases from J, the gap between germline ends came to 11 bases. The CDR3 DNA sequence: TGTGCCAGCAGCCAAGTAATCGGAGCGAATCAGCCCCAGCATTTT. This codes for CASSQVIGANQPQHF. Looking up the rest from reference TRBV3-1 and TRBJ1-5 gives the full variable domain: DTAVSQTPKYLVTQMGNDKSIKCEQNLGHDTMYWYKQDSKKFLKIMFSYNNKELIINETVPNRFSPKSPDKAHLNLHINSLELGDSAVYFCASSQVIGANQPQHFGDGTRLSIL.

The J gene is TRBJ2-3, the V gene TRBV27, with D perhaps matching TRBD1 (5 bases). Per germline, CDR1 MNHEY and CDR2 SMNVEV (reference sequence). There are 14 residues in the CDR3. V was pared by 3 bases and J by 5 bases, with 12 bases between. CDR3 nucleotides: TGTGCCAGCAGTTTCTTGGACACGCGAGATACGCAGTATTTT. This encodes CASSFLDTRDTQYF.

This clonotype has a count of ten or more. J is TRBJ2-1 and V is TRBV20-1; a possible D gene is TRBD2 (6 bases). V lost 2 bases and J 4 bases, leaving 21 bases between the germline ends. The length of the CDR3 is 17 residues. Germline CDR1 and CDR2: DFQATT and SNEGSKA (reference sequence). The CDR3: CSARSSGLLKNYNEQFF. The DNA for the CDR3 is TGCAGTGCTAGATCAAGCGGGCTTCTAAAAAATTACAATGAGCAGTTCTTC.